These T cell receptor beta chains were read from a single sample in a study of cytomegalovirus exposure and HLA in healthy donors. Libraries were prepared by immunoSEQ multiplex PCR; TCRdb keeps only in-frame clonotypes and omits some of them. The sample records 75,000 to 100,000 clones, under 85% being singletons. The material sequenced was PBMCs. All receptors come from a young man in good health and CMV-seropositive. The CDR3 runs from the conserved cysteine through the conserved F or W. A D gene is named only where the DNA matches it firmly.

v_gene	d_gene	j_gene	CDR3aa
TRBV2	TRBD1	TRBJ1-1	CASPRTGSSPEAFF
TRBV5-8	TRBD1	TRBJ1-4	CASSFGQESWEKLFF
TRBV5-1	TRBD1	TRBJ1-1	CASRTTGAHTPNTEAFF
TRBV5-1	TRBD1	TRBJ2-7	CASSLYRDSSYEQYF
TRBV10-3	TRBD2	TRBJ2-1	CAISESTRGREGHTEQFF
TRBV5-4	TRBD2	TRBJ2-2	CASSLKVSSGNTGELFF
TRBV30	-	TRBJ2-3	CAWQTLGGPDTQYF
TRBV15	TRBD1	TRBJ1-1	CATSRLTGAVGNTEAFF
TRBV13	-	TRBJ1-1	CASSLRGNTEAFF
TRBV29-1	TRBD2	-	CSVEGAGGLSSYEQYF